The clone carrying this TCR beta chain was recorded at least ten times. The antigen remains undetermined. Described time point: newly diagnosed GD, antithyroid drugs for less than 3 months. Preparation of the TCR library used RNA extracted from PBMCs. V shed 0 bases, J shed 6 bases, and the junction held 5 bases outside the gene matches. CDR1 LGHNT and CDR2 FRNRAP come from the germline V gene. The length of the CDR3 is 16 residues. The sample originates from a study of regulatory T cells in long-lasting Graves disease. Study-level information: Newly diagnosed Graves' patients had taken antithyroid drugs under 3 months. General study points: With persistent disease, TRBV28, TRBJ1-2 and TRBJ2-5 were the favored segments.

Construction of TCR beta libraries relied on iRepertoire HTBI primers and on Arm-PCR targeting CDR3 regions. Authors' methods: Identified across the samples were fewer than 70 TRBV segments and around 14 TRBJ segments. One entry per CDR3 protein, called by TCRdb with MiXCR from the multiplex PCR reads. These V and J calls originate from TCRdb's pipeline instead of the authors' own analysis. Counted here are around 420,000 distinct CDR3 sequences, 15% occurring once; the ten biggest clones make up under 9%. These same data were also listed under a study on T cells in Graves' hyperthyroidism and ophthalmopathy. That report notes: HTBI primers were employed in a first-round RT-PCR of the TCR CDR3.

The chain recombines TRBV12-5 with TRBJ2-1, with TRBD2 matching over 10 bases. Material: peripheral blood mononuclear cells (PBMCs), obtained at new diagnosis, from a patient treated with antithyroid drugs. The TCR sequence derives from a woman aged 40 to 50 with Graves disease. The CDR3 is CASGLVLAGARNEQFF. DNA for the CDR3: TGTGCTAGTGGTTTGGTTCTAGCGGGAGCTCGCAATGAGCAGTTCTTC.